This section outlines one TCR beta chain sequence together with its context. TCRdb's table, derived via immunoSEQ multiplex PCR, lists solely in-frame clones and lacks some. The table records roughly 71,000 clones, around 90% of them present only once. This sample was included in a study of T cell changes during pregnancy in multiple sclerosis. With 3 bases clipped from V and 4 bases from J, the junction kept 10 bases outside the gene matches. The CDR3 is 16 amino acids. The germline V gene has CDR1 MNHEY and CDR2 SMNVEV (reference sequence). The source is a female donor in good health, enrolled as a control in a pregnancy study. Material: peripheral blood, obtained in the first trimester of pregnancy. V usage is TRBV27 and J usage is TRBJ2-3, with 7 bases that match TRBD2. The CDR3 protein is CASSFSAGELADTQYF. The CDR3, as DNA: TGTGCCAGCAGTTTTTCCGCGGGAGAACTTGCAGATACGCAGTATTTT.